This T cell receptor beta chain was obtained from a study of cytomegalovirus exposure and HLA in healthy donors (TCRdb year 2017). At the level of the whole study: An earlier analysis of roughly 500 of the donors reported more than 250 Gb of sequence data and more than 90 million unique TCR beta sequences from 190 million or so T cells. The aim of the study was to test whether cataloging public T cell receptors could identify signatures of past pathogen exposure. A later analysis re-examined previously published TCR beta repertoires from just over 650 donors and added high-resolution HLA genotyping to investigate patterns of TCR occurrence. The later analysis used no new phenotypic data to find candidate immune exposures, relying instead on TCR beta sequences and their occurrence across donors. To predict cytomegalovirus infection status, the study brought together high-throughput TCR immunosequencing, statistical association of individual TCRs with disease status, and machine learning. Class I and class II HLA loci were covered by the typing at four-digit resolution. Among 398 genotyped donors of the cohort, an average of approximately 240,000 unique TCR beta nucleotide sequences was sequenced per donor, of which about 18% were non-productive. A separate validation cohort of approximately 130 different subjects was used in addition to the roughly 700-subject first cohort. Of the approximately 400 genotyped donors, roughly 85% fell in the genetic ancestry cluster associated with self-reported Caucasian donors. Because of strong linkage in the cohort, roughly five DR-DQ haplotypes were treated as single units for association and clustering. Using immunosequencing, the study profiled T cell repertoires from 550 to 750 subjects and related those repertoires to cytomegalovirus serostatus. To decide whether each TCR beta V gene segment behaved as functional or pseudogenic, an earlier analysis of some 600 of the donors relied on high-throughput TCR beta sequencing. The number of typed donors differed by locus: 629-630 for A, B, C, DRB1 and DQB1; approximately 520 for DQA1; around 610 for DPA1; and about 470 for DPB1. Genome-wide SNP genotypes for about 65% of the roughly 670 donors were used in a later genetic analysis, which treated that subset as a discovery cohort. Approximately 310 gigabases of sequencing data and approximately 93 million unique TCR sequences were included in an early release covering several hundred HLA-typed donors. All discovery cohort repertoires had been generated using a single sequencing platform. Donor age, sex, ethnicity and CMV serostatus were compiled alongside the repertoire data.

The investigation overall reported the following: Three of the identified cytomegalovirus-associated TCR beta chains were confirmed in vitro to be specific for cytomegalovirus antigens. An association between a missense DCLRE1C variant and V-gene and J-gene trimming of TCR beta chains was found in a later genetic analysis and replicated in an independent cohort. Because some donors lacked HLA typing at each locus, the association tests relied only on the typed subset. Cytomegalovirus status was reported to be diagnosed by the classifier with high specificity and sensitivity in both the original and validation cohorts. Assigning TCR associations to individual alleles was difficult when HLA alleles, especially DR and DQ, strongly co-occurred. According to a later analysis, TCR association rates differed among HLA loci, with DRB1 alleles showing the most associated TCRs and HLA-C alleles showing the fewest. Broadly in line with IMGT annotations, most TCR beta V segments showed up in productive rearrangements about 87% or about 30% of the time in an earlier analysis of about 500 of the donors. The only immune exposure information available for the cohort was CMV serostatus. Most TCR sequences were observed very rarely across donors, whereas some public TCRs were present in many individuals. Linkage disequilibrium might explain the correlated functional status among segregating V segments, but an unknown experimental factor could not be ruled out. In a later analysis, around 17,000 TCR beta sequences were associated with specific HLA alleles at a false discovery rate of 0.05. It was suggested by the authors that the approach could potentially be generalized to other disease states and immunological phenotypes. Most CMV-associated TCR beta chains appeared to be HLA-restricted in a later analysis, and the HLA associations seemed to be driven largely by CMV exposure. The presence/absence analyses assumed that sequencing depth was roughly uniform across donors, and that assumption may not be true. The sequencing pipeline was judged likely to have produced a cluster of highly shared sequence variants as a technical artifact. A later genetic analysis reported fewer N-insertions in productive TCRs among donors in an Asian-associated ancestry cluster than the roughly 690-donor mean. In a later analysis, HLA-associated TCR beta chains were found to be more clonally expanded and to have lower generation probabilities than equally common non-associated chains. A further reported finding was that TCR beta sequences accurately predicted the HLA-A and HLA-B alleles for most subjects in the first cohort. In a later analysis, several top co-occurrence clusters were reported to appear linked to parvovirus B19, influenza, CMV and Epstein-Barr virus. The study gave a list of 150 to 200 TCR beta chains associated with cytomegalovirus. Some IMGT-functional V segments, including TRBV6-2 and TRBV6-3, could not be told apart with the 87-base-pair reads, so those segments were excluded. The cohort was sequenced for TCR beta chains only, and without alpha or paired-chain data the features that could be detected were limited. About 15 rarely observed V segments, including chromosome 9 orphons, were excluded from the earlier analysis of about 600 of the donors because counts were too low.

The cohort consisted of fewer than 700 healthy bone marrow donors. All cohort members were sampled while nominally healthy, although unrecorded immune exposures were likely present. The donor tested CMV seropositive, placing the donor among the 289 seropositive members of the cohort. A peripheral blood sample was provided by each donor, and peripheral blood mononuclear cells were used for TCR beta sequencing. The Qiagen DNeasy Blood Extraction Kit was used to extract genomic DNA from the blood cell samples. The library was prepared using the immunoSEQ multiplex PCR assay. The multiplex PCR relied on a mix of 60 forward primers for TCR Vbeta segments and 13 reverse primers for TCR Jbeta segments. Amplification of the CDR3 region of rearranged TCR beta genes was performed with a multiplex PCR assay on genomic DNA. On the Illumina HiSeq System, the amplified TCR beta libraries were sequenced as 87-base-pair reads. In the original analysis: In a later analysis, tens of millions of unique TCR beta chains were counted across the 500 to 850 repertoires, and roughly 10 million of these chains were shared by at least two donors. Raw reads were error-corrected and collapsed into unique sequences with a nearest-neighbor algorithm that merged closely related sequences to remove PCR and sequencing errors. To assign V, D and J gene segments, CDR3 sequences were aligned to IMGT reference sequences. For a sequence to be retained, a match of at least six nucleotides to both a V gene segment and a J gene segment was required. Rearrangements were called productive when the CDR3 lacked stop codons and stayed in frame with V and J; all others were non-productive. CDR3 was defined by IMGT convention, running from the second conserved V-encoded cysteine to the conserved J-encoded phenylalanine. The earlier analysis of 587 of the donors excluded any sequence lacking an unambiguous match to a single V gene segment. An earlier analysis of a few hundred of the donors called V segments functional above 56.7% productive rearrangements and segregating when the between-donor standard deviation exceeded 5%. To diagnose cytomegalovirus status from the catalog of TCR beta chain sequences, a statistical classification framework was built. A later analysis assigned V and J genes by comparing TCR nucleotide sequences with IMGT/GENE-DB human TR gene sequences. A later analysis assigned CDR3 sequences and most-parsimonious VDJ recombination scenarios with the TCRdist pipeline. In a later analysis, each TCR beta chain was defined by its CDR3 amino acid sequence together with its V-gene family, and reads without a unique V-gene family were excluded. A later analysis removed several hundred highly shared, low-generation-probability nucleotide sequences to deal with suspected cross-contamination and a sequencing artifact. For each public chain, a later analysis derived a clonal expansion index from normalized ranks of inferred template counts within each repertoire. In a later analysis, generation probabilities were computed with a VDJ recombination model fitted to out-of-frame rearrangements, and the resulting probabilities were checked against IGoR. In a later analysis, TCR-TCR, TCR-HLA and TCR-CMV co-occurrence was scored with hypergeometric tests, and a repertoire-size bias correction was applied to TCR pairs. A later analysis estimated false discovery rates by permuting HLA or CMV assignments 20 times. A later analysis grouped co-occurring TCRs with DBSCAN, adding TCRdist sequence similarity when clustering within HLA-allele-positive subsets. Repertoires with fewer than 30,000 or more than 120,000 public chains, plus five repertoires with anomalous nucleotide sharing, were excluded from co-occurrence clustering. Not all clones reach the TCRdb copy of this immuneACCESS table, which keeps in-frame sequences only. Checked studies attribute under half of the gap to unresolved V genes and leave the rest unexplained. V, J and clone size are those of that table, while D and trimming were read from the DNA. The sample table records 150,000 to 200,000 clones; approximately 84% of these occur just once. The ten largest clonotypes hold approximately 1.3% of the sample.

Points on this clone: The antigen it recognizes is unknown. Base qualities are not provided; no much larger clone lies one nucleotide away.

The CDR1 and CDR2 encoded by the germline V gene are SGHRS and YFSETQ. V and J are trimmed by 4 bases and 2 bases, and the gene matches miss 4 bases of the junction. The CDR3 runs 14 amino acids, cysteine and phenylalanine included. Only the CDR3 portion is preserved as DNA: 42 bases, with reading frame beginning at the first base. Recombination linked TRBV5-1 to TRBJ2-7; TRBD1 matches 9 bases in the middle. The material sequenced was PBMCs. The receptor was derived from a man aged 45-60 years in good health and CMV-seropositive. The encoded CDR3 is CASSPQGATYEQYF. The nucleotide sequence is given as TGCGCCAGCAGCCCACAGGGGGCGACCTACGAGCAGTACTTC.